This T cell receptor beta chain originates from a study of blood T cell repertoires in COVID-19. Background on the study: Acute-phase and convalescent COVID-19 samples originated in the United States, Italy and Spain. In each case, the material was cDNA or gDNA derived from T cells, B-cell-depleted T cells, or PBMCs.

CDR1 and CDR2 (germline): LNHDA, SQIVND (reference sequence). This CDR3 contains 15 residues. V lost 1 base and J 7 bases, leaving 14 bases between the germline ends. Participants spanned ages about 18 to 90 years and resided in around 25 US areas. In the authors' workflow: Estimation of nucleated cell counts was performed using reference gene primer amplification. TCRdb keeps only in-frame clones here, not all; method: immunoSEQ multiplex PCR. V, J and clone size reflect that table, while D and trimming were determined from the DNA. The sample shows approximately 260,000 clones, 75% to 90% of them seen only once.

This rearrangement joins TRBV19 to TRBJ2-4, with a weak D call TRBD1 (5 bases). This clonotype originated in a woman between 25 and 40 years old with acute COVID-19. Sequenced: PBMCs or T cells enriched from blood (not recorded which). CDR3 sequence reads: CASSIAGNDPNIQYF. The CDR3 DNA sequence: TGTGCCAGTAGTATAGCAGGGAACGATCCGAACATTCAGTACTTC.